The entry below describes one TCR beta chain. Its antigen is as yet unknown. Sorted populations all exceeded 98% purity. The CDR3 runs to 15 residues. Deletions cut 0 bases from V and 0 bases from J, with 7 bases between. The germline V gene encodes CDR1 SGDLS and CDR2 YYNGEE. The sample originates from a study of beta chain features in type 1 diabetes. Study summary: Researchers looked at 107,917,701 sorted cells across all samples. Study findings and constraints: Whatever favoring of shorter templates PCR might show would apply equally to patients and controls. Moderately but significantly shorter TCRB CDR3s were found in Type 1 diabetes patients in all four CD4+ subsets. In type 1 diabetes patients, VDJ junctions had fewer insertions; deletions at these junctions were more frequent.

Of the isolated RNA, all was reverse transcribed, and so the sequenced material was expressed TCRB transcripts. This table comes from immunoSEQ multiplex PCR, and its TCRdb copy is limited to in-frame clones, with some not included. The top ten hold more than 0.09% of the sample, which has 600,000 to 700,000 clones, 9.5% to 15% seen once. Sequenced: naive CD4+ T cells from blood. This receptor was identified in a young man with type 1 diabetes. The chain has TRBV9 and TRBJ1-3; D unclear. The CDR3 sequence is CASSVATASGNTIYF. The CDR3 DNA follows: TGTGCCAGCAGCGTAGCTACGGCCTCTGGAAACACCATATATTTT.